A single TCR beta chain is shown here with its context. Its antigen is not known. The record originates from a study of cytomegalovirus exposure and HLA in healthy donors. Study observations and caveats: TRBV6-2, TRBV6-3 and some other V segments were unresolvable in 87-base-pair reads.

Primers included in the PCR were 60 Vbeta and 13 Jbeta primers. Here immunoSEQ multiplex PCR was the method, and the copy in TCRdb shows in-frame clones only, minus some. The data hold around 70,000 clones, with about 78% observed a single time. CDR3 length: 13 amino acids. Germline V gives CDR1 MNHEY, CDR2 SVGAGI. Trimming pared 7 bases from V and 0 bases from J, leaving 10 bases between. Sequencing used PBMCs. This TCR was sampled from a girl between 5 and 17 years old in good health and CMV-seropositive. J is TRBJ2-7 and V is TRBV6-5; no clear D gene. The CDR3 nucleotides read TGTGCCAGCATCCCGAGTGGCTCCTACGAGCAGTACTTC. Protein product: CASIPSGSYEQYF.